The 12 T cell receptor beta chains given below trace back to one sample, sequenced in a study of blood T cell repertoires in COVID-19. Clones were read by immunoSEQ multiplex PCR, and TCRdb kept only the in-frame ones, dropping some. The sample lists roughly 500,000 clones, 75% to 90% occurring once. The sequencing sample was made of peripheral blood. These TCRs come from a human donor in a cohort sampled during active COVID-19.

This clone was detected a few times. For the CDR3, the DNA is TGTGCCACCAGCAGAGATTTTTCCCAGGACAGGGTCATTCCTCCCTACGAGCAGTACTTC. This sequence encodes CATSRDFSQDRVIPPYEQYF. The chain recombines TRBV15 with TRBJ2-7; the match to TRBD1 covers 8 bases. The germline V gene has CDR1 LNHNV and CDR2 YYDKDF (reference sequence). This CDR3 is built from 20 residues. V shed 0 bases, J shed 2 bases, and the junction held 18 bases outside the gene matches.

The chain combines TRBV27 with TRBJ1-4; no definite D call. This CDR3 is built from 14 residues. CDR1 is MNHEY, CDR2 SMNVEV, per germline (reference sequence). Trimming took off 5 bases at V and 5 bases at J, with 12 bases between the two ends. As DNA, the CDR3 is TGTGCCAGCAGTCCTCAGGTGTGGAATGAAAAACTGTTTTTT. Encoded protein: CASSPQVWNEKLFF. Full variable domain (missing parts from reference TRBV27 and TRBJ1-4): EAQVTQNPRYLITVTGKKLTVTCSQNMNHEYMSWYRQDPGLGLRQIYYSMNVEVTDKGDVPEGYKVSRKEKRNFPLILESPSPNQTSLYFCASSPQVWNEKLFFGSGTQLSVL.

This clone has only a few counts. The V and J genes are TRBV5-1 and TRBJ2-5, with 10 bases matching TRBD1. J gave up 1 base and V 2 bases, and 8 bases lay outside the gene matches. The CDR3 has 17 amino acids. Per germline, CDR1 SGHRS and CDR2 YFSETQ. The CDR3 protein is CASSLTGTGDLQETQYF. Here the CDR3 DNA reads TGCGCCAGCAGCTTAACCGGGACAGGGGACCTCCAAGAGACCCAGTACTTC.

This clone was seen more than once but under ten times. The chain joins TRBV7-2 to TRBJ1-5; 8 nucleotides line up with TRBD1. This CDR3 comprises 13 residues. Germline assignment: CDR1 SGHTA and CDR2 FQGNSA. Losses at the gene ends were 4 bases for V and 10 bases for J; bases not matched to a gene: 6. CDR3 amino acids: CASSSDRASPQHF. The CDR3 DNA reads as TGTGCCAGCAGCTCGGACAGGGCATCTCCCCAGCATTTT.

This chain uses TRBV20-1 with TRBJ1-1; 7 positions agree with TRBD1. CDR1 is DFQATT, CDR2 SNEGSKA, per germline (reference sequence). V dropped 3 bases and J dropped 3; count of bases not matched to a gene: 10. This CDR3 is 15 amino acids long. CDR3 in amino acids: CSASKGALRDTEAFF. CDR3 coding DNA: TGCAGTGCTAGTAAGGGGGCGCTCAGGGACACTGAAGCTTTCTTT.

This chain uses TRBV7-2 with TRBJ2-7, with TRBD2 matching over 11 bases. This CDR3 region has 17 residues. From germline, CDR1 is SGHTA and CDR2 FQGNSA. After removal of 2 bases from V and 2 bases from J, the junction contained 8 bases not matched to a gene. This CDR3 reads CASSLRTSGSHPYEQYF. CDR3 coding DNA: TGTGCCAGCAGCTTAAGAACTAGCGGGAGTCACCCCTACGAGCAGTACTTC.

CDR3 region: CATGQANEKLFF. The CDR3, as DNA: TGTGCCACCGGACAAGCTAATGAAAAACTGTTTTTT. V usage is TRBV10-3 and J usage is TRBJ1-4, with D tentatively TRBD1 (5 bases). The germline gives CDR1 ENHRY, CDR2 SYGVKD. The CDR3 consists of 12 residues. V lost 10 bases to trimming and J lost 3 bases, with 9 bases between them.

The genes are TRBV20-1 and TRBJ1-2; 8 positions match TRBD1. V gave up 3 bases and J gave up 3 bases; unmatched junction bases: 15. The CDR3 has 17 amino acids. CDR1 and CDR2 from the germline V gene are DFQATT and SNEGSKA (reference sequence). The CDR3 sequence: CSASGLGQDGVDYGYTF. As DNA, the CDR3 is TGCAGTGCTAGTGGGCTGGGACAGGACGGGGTAGACTATGGCTACACCTTC.

The chain joins TRBV5-1 to TRBJ1-1, with D maybe TRBD1 (5 bases). V gave up 4 bases and J gave up 6 bases, with 28 bases separating them. The CDR3 is made up of 18 amino acids. Germline CDR1 is SGHRS and CDR2 is YFSETQ. CDR3 sequence reads: CASSPQFGPWGEFAEAFF. In DNA, the CDR3 is TGCGCCAGCAGCCCCCAGTTTGGGCCTTGGGGCGAATTCGCTGAAGCTTTCTTT.

The gene calls are TRBV5-1 and TRBJ2-2; 10 bases align to TRBD1. Per the germline V gene, CDR1 is SGHRS and CDR2 is YFSETQ. The V segment lost 3 bases and the J segment 7 bases; nucleotides outside the gene matches: 3. The CDR3 has 14 residues. CDR3 DNA sequence: TGCGCCAGCAGCTACCGGACAGGGGGCGGGGAGCTGTTTTTT. This translates into CASSYRTGGGELFF. Using reference TRBV5-1 and TRBJ2-2 for the parts outside the CDR3, the full variable domain is KAGVTQTPRYLIKTRGQQVTLSCSPISGHRSVSWYQQTPGQGLQFLFEYFSETQRNKGNFPGRFSGRQFSNSRSEMNVSTLELGDSALYLCASSYRTGGGELFFGEGSRLTVL.

The V gene is TRBV3-1 (or the pseudogene TRBV3-2), the J gene TRBJ2-1; TRBD2 is a possible D gene (6 bases). The germline V and J ends were trimmed by 5 bases and 3 bases, with 14 bases remaining between them. Germline CDR1 is LGHDT and CDR2 is YNNKEL (reference sequence). The CDR3 has 15 residues. The CDR3 loop reads CASSKGIADYNEQFF. CDR3 nucleotides: TGTGCCAGCAGCAAAGGAATAGCGGACTACAATGAGCAGTTCTTC.

On this clone: Other DNA sequences within the sample encode an identical CDR3. V usage is TRBV19 and J usage is TRBJ2-7, with TRBD1 matching over 9 bases. V trimming: 6 bases; J trimming: 0 bases; junction bases outside the gene matches: 3. Germline lookup yields CDR1 LNHDA and CDR2 SQIVND (reference sequence). The CDR3 is 14 amino acids. CDR3 in DNA: TGTGCCAGTAGAGGGACAGGGAGCTCCTACGAGCAGTACTTC. Encoded protein: CASRGTGSSYEQYF.